This paragraph reports one T cell receptor beta chain. No cognate antigen has been identified for it. No quality values exist for individual bases; no much larger clone is one base distant. This sample was taken from a study of blood T cell repertoires in COVID-19 (dated by TCRdb to the early 2020s). General notes on the study: Samples from collaborators originated in the United States, Italy and Spain and spanned both the acute and convalescent phases of COVID-19. Subjects who had been exposed to COVID-19, were actively infected with it, or had recovered from it provided the deeply sampled blood TCRbeta repertoires that made up the dataset. The repertoires were made available in a free public database intended to serve as a resource for research on the immune response to SARS-CoV-2. A de-identified subject ID, COVID-19 status, age in years and sex were almost always included in the sample metadata. Where available, HLA class I and class II types were taken from metadata supplied by the sample provider and were not determined by assay-based typing. The samples were drawn from two sources: the first 160 participants of the ongoing ImmuneRACE study, and approximately 1,300 subjects contributed by 6 global collaborators. The material from the prospective study consisted of cDNA or gDNA derived from T cells, B-cell-depleted T cells, or PBMCs. Results and caveats for the whole study, not just this receptor: How much clinical and demographic metadata was included differed by source and by participant, and the metadata was provided uncurated.

The immunoSEQ Assay, a bias-controlled multiplex PCR, was used to amplify TCRbeta CDR3 regions from genomic DNA. Per the authors' processing: Nucleated cell counts per sample were estimated from amplification of reference gene primers within the assay. To quantify the absolute abundance of each unique TCRbeta CDR3 rearrangement, sequence reads were collapsed and filtered. For each sample, productive Simpson clonality was calculated as the square root of Simpson's diversity index across productive rearrangements. TCRdb provides this immuneACCESS table in a form limited to in-frame rearrangements. Some clones are lacking; in checked studies, under half of them reflect an unresolved V gene, and why the rest are absent is not known. D and trimming come from the DNA, and the V and J calls and clone size come from that table. In this sample the table shows 200,000 to 250,000 clones, about four fifths of which occur a single time. The ten largest clones capture 3.6% of the sample.

In the prospective study, participants were roughly 18 to 95 years old, resided in about two dozen geographic areas of the United States, and were enrolled through a virtual design. To assign participants to cohorts, the prospective study relied on clinical history that participants themselves reported in a screening survey and a study questionnaire. Exposed participants had been in contact with someone with a PCR-confirmed or clinician-diagnosed COVID-19 case within 2 weeks of study entry. In the prospective study, mobile phlebotomists collected whole blood, serum and a nasopharyngeal or oropharyngeal swab from each participant. Prospective study participants could optionally give additional blood draws and questionnaires over an approximately 2-month period. Before DNA extraction, prospective study blood samples were shipped either frozen or at room temperature. The source of this sequence is a woman in her thirties or forties who had been exposed to COVID-19. Sequenced material: PBMCs or T cells enriched from blood (not recorded which).

The CDR3 region reads CASSETGGYEQFF. The DNA sequence is TGTGCCAGCAGTGAGACGGGGGGGTATGAGCAGTTCTTC. Rearrangement joined TRBV2 to TRBJ2-1; 8 bases in the middle match TRBD2. The CDR3 runs 13 amino acids, cysteine and phenylalanine included. Only the CDR3 DNA is retained, 39 bases long and in frame from the first base. The germline V gene gives CDR1 as SNHLY and CDR2 as FYNNEI. Trimming removed 3 bases from V and 8 bases from J; the gene matches leave 3 bases unexplained.